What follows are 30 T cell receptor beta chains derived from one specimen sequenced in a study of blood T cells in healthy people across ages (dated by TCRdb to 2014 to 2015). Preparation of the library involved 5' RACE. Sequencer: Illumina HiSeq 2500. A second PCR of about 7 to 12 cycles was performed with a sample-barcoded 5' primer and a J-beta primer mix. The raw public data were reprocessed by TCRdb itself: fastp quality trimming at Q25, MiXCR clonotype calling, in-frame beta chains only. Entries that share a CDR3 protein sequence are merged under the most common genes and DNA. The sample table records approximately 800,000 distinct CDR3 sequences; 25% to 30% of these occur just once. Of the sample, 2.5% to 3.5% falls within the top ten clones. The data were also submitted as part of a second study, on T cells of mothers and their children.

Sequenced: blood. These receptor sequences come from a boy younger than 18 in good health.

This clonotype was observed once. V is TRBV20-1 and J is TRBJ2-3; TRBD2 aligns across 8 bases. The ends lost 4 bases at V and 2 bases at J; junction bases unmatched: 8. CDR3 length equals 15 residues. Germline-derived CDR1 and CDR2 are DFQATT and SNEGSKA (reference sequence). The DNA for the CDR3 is TGCAGTGCTACAGTTAGCGGGGTCATCACAGATACGCAGTATTTT. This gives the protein CSATVSGVITDTQYF.

The CDR3: CASSRVREVDGYTF. CDR3 sequence (DNA): TGTGCCAGCTCCCGGGTCAGGGAGGTTGATGGCTACACCTTC. The gene calls are TRBV7-2 and TRBJ1-2; possibly TRBD1 for D (5 bases). This CDR3 region has 14 residues. The germline V and J ends were trimmed by 8 bases and 6 bases, with 19 bases remaining between them. Germline values: CDR1 SGHTA, CDR2 FQGNSA.

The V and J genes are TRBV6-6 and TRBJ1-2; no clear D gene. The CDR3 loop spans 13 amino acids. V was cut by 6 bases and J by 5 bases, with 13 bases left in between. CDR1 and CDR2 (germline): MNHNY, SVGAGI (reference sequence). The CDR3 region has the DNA TGTGCCAGCAGCGAAGGATTTGGTTATGGCTACACCTTC. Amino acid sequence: CASSEGFGYGYTF.

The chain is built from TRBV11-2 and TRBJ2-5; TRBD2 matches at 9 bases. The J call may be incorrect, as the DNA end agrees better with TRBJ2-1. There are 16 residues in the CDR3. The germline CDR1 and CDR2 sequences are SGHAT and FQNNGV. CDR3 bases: TGTGCCAGCAGCTTAGTCTCGGGGACTAGCTTCAATGAGCAGTTCTTC. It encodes CASSLVSGTSFNEQFF.

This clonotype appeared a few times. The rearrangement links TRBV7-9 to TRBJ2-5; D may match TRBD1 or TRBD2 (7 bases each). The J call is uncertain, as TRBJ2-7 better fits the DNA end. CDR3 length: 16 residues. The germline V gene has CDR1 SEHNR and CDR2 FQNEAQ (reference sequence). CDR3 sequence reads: CASSPPGGQFSYEQYF. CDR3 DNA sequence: TGTGCCAGCAGCCCCCCGGGGGGACAGTTCTCCTACGAGCAGTACTTC.

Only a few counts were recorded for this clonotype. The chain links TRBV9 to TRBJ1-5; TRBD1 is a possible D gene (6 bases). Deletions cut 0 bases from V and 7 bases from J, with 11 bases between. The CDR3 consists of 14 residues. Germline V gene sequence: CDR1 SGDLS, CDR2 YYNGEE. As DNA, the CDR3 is TGTGCCAGCAGCGTAGGCAGGGGCGGGCAGCCCCAGCATTTT. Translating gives CASSVGRGGQPQHF. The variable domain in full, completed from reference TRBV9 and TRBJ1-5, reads DSGVTQTPKHLITATGQRVTLRCSPRSGDLSVYWYQQSLDQGLQFLIQYYNGEERAKGNILERFSAQQFPDLHSELNLSSLELGDSALYFCASSVGRGGQPQHFGDGTRLSIL.

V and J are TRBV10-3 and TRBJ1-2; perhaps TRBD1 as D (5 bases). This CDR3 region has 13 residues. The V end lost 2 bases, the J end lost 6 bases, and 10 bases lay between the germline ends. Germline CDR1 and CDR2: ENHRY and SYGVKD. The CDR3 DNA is TGTGCCATCAGTGAGGACAGCCCCAATGGCTACACCTTC. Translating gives CAISEDSPNGYTF.

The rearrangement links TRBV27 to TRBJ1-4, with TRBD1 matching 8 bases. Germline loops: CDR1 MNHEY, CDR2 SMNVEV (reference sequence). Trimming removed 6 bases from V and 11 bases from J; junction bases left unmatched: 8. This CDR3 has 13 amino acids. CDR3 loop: CASRFTGGGKLFF. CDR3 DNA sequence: TGTGCCAGCAGATTTACAGGGGGAGGGAAACTGTTTTTT.

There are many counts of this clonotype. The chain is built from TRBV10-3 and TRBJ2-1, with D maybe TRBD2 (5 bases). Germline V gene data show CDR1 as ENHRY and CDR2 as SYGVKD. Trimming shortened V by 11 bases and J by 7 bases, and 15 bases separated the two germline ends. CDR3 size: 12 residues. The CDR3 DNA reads TGTGCCGTCCGCGTTCCGGGGAATGAGCAGTTCTTC. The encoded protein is CAVRVPGNEQFF.

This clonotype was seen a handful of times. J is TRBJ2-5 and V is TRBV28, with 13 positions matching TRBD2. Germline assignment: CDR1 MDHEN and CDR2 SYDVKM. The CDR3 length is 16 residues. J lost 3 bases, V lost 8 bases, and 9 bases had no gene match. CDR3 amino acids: CASGFLTSGGKETQYF. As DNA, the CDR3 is TGTGCCAGCGGATTCTTGACTAGCGGGGGGAAAGAGACCCAGTACTTC.

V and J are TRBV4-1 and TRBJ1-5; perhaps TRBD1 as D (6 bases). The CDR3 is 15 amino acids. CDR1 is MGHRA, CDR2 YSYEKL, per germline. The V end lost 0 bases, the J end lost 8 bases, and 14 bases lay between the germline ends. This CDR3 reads CASSQDTGTRKPQHF. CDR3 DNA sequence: TGCGCCAGCAGCCAAGACACAGGGACGAGGAAGCCCCAGCATTTT.

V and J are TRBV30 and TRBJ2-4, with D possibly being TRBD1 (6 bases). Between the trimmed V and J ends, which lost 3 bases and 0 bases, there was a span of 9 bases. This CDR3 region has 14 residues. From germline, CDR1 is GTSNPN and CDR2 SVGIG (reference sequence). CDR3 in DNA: TGTGCCTGGAGGCGACAGGTAGCCAAAAACATTCAGTACTTC. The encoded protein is CAWRRQVAKNIQYF.

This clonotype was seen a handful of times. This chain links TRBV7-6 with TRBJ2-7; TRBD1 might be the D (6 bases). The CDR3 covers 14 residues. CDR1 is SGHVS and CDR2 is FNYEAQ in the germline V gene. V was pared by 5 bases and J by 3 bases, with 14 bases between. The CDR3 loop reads CASSHRDTYYEQYF. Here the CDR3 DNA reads TGTGCCAGCAGCCACCGGGACACCTACTACGAGCAGTACTTC.

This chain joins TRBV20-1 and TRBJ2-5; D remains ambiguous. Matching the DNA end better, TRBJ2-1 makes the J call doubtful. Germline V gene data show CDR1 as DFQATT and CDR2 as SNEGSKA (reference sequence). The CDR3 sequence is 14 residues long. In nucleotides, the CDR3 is TGCAGTGCGGAAGGGTGGGAATTTCACAATGAGCAGTTCTTC. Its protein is CSAEGWEFHNEQFF.

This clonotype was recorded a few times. CDR3: CASSLDPATDTQYF. The CDR3 nucleotides are TGTGCCAGCAGCTTAGACCCGGCCACAGATACGCAGTATTTT. This chain links TRBV11-2 with TRBJ2-3, with no clear D. Germline loops: CDR1 SGHAT, CDR2 FQNNGV. The CDR3 is 14 amino acids. Trimming cost V 0 bases and J 2 bases, with 6 bases left between them.

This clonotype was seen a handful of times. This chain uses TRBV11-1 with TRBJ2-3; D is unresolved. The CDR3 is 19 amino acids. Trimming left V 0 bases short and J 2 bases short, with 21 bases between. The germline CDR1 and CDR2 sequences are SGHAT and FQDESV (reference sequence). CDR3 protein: CASSLAAAGGNIHTDTQYF. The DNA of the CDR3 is TGTGCCAGCAGCTTAGCGGCGGCAGGTGGGAACATTCACACAGATACGCAGTATTTT.

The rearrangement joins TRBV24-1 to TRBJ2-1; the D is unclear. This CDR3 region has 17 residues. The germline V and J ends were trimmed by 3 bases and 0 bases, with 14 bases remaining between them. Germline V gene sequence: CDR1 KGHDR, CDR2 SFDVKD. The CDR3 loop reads CATSDRNIPSSYNEQFF. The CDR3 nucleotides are TGTGCCACCAGTGATCGTAATATCCCCTCCTCCTACAATGAGCAGTTCTTC.

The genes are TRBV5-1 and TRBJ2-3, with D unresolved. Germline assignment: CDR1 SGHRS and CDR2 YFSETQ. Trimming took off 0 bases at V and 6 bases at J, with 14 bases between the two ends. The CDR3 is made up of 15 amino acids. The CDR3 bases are TGCGCCAGCAGCTTGGGAGACAAGGTGATGGATACGCAGTATTTT. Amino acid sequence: CASSLGDKVMDTQYF.

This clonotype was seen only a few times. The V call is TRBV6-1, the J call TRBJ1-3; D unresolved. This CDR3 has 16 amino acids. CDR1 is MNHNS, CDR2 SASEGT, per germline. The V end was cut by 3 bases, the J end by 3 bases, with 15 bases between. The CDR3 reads CASSEGFLLIGNTIYF. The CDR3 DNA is TGTGCCAGCAGTGAGGGTTTCTTATTAATTGGAAACACCATATATTTT.

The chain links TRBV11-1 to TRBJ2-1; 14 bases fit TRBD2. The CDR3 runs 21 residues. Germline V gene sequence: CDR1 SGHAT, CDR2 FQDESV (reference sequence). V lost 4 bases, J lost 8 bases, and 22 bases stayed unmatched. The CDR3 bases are TGTGCCAGCAGCTCTCGGGGACTAGCGGGGGCCTCACTCCGGACGATTTATGAGCAGTTCTTC. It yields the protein CASSSRGLAGASLRTIYEQFF.

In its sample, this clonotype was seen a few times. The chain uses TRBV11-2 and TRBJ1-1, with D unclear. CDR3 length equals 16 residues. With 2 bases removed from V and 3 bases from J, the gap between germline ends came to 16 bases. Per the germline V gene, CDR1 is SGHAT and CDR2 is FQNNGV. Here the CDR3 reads CASSLTLEGGYTEAFF. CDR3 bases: TGTGCCAGCAGCTTAACGTTAGAAGGAGGCTACACTGAAGCTTTCTTT.

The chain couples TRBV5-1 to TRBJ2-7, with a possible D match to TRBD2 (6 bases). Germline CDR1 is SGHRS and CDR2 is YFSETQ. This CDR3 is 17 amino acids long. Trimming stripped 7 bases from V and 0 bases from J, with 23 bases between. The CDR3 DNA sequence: TGCGCCAGCTACCCCGAGGGGCTGGAGGGACCCTCCTACGAGCAGTACTTC. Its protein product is CASYPEGLEGPSYEQYF.

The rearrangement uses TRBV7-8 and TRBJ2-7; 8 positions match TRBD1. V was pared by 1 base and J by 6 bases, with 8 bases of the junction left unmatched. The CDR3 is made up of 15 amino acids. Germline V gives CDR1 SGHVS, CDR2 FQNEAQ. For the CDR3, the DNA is TGTGCCAGCAGCTTAGTAGGGACAGGCCGGACCGAGCAGTACTTC. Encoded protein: CASSLVGTGRTEQYF.

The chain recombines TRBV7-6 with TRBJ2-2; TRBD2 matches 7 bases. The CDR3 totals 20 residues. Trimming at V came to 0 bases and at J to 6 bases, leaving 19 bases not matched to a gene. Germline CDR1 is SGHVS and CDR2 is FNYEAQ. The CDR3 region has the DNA TGTGCCAGCAGCTTAGCGTTTTTCACCCGGGGGGTGAAGAGGGCCGGGGAGCTGTTTTTT. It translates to CASSLAFFTRGVKRAGELFF.

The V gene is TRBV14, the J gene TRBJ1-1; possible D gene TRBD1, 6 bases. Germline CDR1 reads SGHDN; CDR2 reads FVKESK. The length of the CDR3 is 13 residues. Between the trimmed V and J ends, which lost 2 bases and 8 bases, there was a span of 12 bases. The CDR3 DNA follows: TGTGCCAGCAGCCAACTCCAGGGGAGGGAAGCTTTCTTT. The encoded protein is CASSQLQGREAFF.

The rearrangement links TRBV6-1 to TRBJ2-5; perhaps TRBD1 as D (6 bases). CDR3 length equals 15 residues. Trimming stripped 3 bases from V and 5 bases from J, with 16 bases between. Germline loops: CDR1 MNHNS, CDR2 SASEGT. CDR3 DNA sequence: TGTGCCAGCAGTGAGACTGTCCCTAGGGGGGAGACCCAGTACTTC. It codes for CASSETVPRGETQYF.

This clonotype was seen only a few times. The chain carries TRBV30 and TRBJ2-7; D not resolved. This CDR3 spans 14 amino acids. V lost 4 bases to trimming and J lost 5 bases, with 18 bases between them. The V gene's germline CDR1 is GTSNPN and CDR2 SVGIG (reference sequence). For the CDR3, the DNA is TGTGCCTGGAAGGCAGGAAAAGAAAGGGACGAGCAGTACTTC. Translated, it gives CAWKAGKERDEQYF. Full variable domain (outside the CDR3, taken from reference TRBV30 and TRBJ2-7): SQTIHQWPATLVQPVGSPLSLECTVEGTSNPNLYWYRQAAGRGLQLLFYSVGIGQISSEVPQNLSASRPQDRQFILSSKKLLLSDSGFYLCAWKAGKERDEQYFGPGTRLTVT.

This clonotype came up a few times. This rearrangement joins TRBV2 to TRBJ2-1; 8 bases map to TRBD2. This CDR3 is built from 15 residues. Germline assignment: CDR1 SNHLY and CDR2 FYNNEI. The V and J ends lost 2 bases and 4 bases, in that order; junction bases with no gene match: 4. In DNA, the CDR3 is TGTGCCAGCAGTGAAAGTAGCGGGGTTTACAATGAGCAGTTCTTC. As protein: CASSESSGVYNEQFF.

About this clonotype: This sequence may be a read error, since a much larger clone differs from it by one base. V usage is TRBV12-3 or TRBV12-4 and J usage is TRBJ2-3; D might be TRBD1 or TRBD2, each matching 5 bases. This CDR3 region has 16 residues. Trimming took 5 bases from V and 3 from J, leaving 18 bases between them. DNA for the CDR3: TGTGCCAGCAGTATACCGGGACGAGTGCAAACAGATACGCAGTATTTT. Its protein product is CASSIPGRVQTDTQYF.

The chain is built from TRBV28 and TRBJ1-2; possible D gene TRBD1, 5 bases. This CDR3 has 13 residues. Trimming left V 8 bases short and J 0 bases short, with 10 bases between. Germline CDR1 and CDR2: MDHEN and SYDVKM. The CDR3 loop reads CASRGYPNYGYTF. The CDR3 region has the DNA TGTGCCAGCCGGGGGTATCCTAACTATGGCTACACCTTC.